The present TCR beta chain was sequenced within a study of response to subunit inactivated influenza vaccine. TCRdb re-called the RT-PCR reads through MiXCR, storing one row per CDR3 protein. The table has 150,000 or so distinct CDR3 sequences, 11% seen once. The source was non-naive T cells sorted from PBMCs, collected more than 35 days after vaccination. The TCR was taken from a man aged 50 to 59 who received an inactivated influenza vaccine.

The CDR3 bases are TGCAGTACCCTGGCGGGGGGGGGCAGAGATACGCAGTATTTT. This gives the protein CSTLAGGGRDTQYF. The chain combines TRBV20-1 with TRBJ2-3; 9 positions match TRBD2. Trimming cost V 8 bases and J 5 bases; bases outside gene matches: 11. The CDR3 sequence is 14 residues long. Germline V gives CDR1 DFQATT, CDR2 SNEGSKA (reference sequence).